One and the same sample provided the 10 T cell receptor beta chains below, sequenced in a study of blood T cell repertoires in COVID-19. Here immunoSEQ multiplex PCR was the method, and the copy in TCRdb shows in-frame clones only, minus some. Of fewer than 250,000 clones detected, 83% appear once; the ten largest clones hold 4.8%. The sequencing sample was made of PBMCs or T cells enriched from blood (not recorded which). The receptors stem from a woman in her forties or fifties who had been exposed to COVID-19.

This clone was counted once. The chain uses TRBV28 and TRBJ1-5; 7 bases are a match to TRBD1. CDR1 is MDHEN, CDR2 SYDVKM, per germline. The CDR3 is 15 residues long. V shed 4 bases, J shed 3 bases, and the junction held 6 bases outside the gene matches. CDR3 DNA sequence: TGTGCCAGCAGTTGGACTACAGGGGACAATCAGCCCCAGCATTTT. This sequence encodes CASSWTTGDNQPQHF.

This clone was detected only once. V gene TRBV20-1 combines with J gene TRBJ1-1, with D tentatively TRBD1 (5 bases). The CDR3 runs to 13 residues. The V end lost 3 bases, the J end lost 4 bases, and 12 bases lay between the germline ends. Germline lookup yields CDR1 DFQATT and CDR2 SNEGSKA (reference sequence). The DNA of the CDR3 is TGCAGTGCTAGTCGGGGGGGAAGCACTGAAGCTTTCTTT. Translation gives CSASRGGSTEAFF.

V usage is TRBV5-1 and J usage is TRBJ1-1; 7 bases agree with TRBD1. From germline, CDR1 is SGHRS and CDR2 YFSETQ. The CDR3 runs 17 residues. The ends lost 3 bases at V and 3 bases at J; junction bases unmatched: 14. Written as DNA, the CDR3 is TGCGCCAGCAGCTCCATCGGCAGGGGGAAGACTGACACTGAAGCTTTCTTT. It encodes CASSSIGRGKTDTEAFF.

This chain links TRBV11-2 with TRBJ2-7, with a weak D call TRBD1 (5 bases). The V and J ends lost 1 base and 2 bases respectively, with 12 bases between them. Germline V gene data show CDR1 as SGHAT and CDR2 as FQNNGV. This CDR3 has 15 amino acids. CDR3 nucleotides: TGTGCCAGCAGCTTAGCCCCGGACACGCCCTACGAGCAGTACTTC. Protein: CASSLAPDTPYEQYF.

V gene TRBV11-2 combines with J gene TRBJ1-1; D ambiguous. Trimming stripped 5 bases from V and 5 bases from J, with 12 bases between. The CDR3 spans 13 residues. Germline CDR1 is SGHAT and CDR2 is FQNNGV. This CDR3 is CASSPGGGTEAFF. Here the CDR3 DNA reads TGTGCCAGCAGCCCAGGAGGTGGGACTGAAGCTTTCTTT. The full variable domain, rest sourced from reference TRBV11-2 and TRBJ1-1, is EAGVAQSPRYKIIEKRQSVAFWCNPISGHATLYWYQQILGQGPKLLIQFQNNGVVDDSQLPKDRFSAERLKGVDSTLKIQPAKLEDSAVYLCASSPGGGTEAFFGQGTRLTVV.

The rearrangement links TRBV19 to TRBJ2-1, with 8 bases fitting TRBD2. The germline gives CDR1 LNHDA, CDR2 SQIVND (reference sequence). Trimming cost V 6 bases and J 13 bases; bases outside gene matches: 14. CDR3 size: 14 residues. In DNA form, the CDR3 reads TGTGCCAGTAGCTCCGGGGGGGGTGAGGCCCTACAGTTCTTC. The encoded protein is CASSSGGGEALQFF. Drawing the rest from reference TRBV19 and TRBJ2-1, the complete variable domain is DGGITQSPKYLFRKEGQNVTLSCEQNLNHDAMYWYRQDPGQGLRLIYYSQIVNDFQKGDIAEGYSVSREKKESFPLTVTSAQKNPTAFYLCASSSGGGEALQFFGPGTRLTVL.

This chain connects TRBV20-1 to TRBJ2-7, with 9 bases aligning to TRBD2. V lost 3 bases to trimming and J lost 2 bases; unmatched junction nucleotides: 11. The CDR3 has 16 amino acids. CDR1 is DFQATT and CDR2 is SNEGSKA in the germline V gene (reference sequence). The CDR3 bases are TGCAGTGCTAGTGGTGCGAGCGGGGGGCGAACCTACGAGCAGTACTTC. It codes for CSASGASGGRTYEQYF.

The chain has TRBV10-1 and TRBJ2-7; the match to TRBD2 covers 7 bases. CDR3 length equals 14 residues. Germline CDR1 reads WNHNN; CDR2 reads SYGVQD (reference sequence). V lost 5 bases, J lost 3 bases, and 7 bases stayed unmatched. CDR3 region: CASSNGGKNYEQYF. The CDR3 DNA reads as TGCGCCAGCAGTAACGGGGGGAAAAACTACGAGCAGTACTTC.

The chain is built from TRBV30 and TRBJ2-6; 7 nucleotides agree with TRBD1. The trim removed 4 bases at V and 0 bases at J, leaving 3 bases unmatched. The CDR3 contains 15 residues. The V gene's germline CDR1 is GTSNPN and CDR2 SVGIG (reference sequence). CDR3 DNA: TGTGCCTGGAAGAACAGGGGCTCTGGGGCCAACGTCCTGACTTTC. Residues: CAWKNRGSGANVLTF.

This clone showed up many times. The chain carries TRBV6-1 and TRBJ2-7, with D perhaps matching TRBD1 (6 bases). The CDR3 spans 14 residues. Germline V gene data show CDR1 as MNHNS and CDR2 as SASEGT. Trimming left V 2 bases short and J 0 bases short, with 8 bases between. CDR3 DNA sequence: TGTGCCAGCAGTGAACAGGGGATCTCCTACGAGCAGTACTTC. Its translation: CASSEQGISYEQYF.